What follows describes a single T cell receptor beta chain. Its antigen is unidentified. Trimming cost V 5 bases and J 11 bases, with 18 bases left between them. This CDR3 is built from 13 residues. Germline V lookup: CDR1 MNHEY, CDR2 SVGAGI. This entry belongs to a study of beta chain features in type 1 diabetes. Expressed TCRB transcripts were sequenced because the entire RNA isolate underwent reverse transcription. Repertoires were generated with immunoSEQ multiplex PCR, while TCRdb's copy carries only in-frame clones and drops some. The sample has under 400,000 clones, roughly 21% seen once; the top ten hold about 0.045%. Regarding the study as a whole: The study found that naive, central memory and Treg TCRB repertoires appeared more similar in patients than in healthy donors.

The sequencing input was naive CD4+ T cells from blood. The V call is TRBV6-5, the J call TRBJ1-2; D call uncertain. This receptor was obtained from a woman aged 18-29 years in good health. CDR3 DNA: TGTGCCAGCAGTGCCCCCCCGGCGGTGCGGTACACCTTC. As protein: CASSAPPAVRYTF.